This TCR beta chain comes out of a study of identical twins. Study-wide results and limits: Models, which agreed with sharing between unrelated individuals, nonetheless underestimated the out-of-frame TCR alpha sharing seen in monozygotic twins.

As concerns this clonotype: Its antigen remains unknown.

V lost 4 bases, J lost 0 bases, and 7 bases lay in between. Germline V gives CDR1 SNHLY, CDR2 FYNNEI. The CDR3 loop spans 13 amino acids. TCRdb independently ran MiXCR on the 5' RACE reads; one entry per CDR3 protein. Of 450,000 to 500,000 distinct CDR3 sequences in the sample, roughly an eighth are singletons; the top ten hold approximately 0.9%. These data were likewise used in another study, on yellow fever vaccine responses in identical twins.

The material sequenced was CD4+ T cells sorted from blood. The V and J genes are TRBV2 and TRBJ2-7; D is perhaps TRBD1 (6 bases). The clonotype comes from a woman aged 18-29 years in good health. CDR3 sequence (DNA): TGTGCCAGCAGTGGCAGGGGCTCCTACGAGCAGTACTTC. Protein product: CASSGRGSYEQYF.